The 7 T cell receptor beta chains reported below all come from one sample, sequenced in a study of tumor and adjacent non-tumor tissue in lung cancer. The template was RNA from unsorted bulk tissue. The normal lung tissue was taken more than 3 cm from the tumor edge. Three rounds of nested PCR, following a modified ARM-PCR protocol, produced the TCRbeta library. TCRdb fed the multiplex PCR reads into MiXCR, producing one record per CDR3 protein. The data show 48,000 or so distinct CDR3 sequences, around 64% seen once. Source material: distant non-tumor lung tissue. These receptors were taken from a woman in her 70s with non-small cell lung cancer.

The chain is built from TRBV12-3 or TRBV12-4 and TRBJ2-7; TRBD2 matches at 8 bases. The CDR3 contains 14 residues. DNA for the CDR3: TGTGTTAGCAGTTTCCGGGGGGGCCGGTACGAGCAGTACTTC. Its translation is CVSSFRGGRYEQYF.

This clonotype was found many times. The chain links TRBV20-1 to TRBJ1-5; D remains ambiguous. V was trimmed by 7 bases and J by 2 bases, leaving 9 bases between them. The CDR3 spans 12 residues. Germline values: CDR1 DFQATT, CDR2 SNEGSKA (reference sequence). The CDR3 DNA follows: TGCAGTGTGGGTCGTCGCAATCAGCCCCAGCATTTT. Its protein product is CSVGRRNQPQHF.

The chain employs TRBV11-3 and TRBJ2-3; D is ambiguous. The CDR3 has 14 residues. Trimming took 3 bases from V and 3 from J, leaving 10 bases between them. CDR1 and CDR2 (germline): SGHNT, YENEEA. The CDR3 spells CASSFGQDTDTQYF. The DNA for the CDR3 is TGTGCCAGCAGCTTCGGGCAGGATACAGATACGCAGTATTTT.

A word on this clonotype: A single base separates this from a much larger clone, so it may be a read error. Here the CDR3 DNA reads TGTGCCAGCAACTTAAACCCGGGTTGGGATACGCAGTATTTT. Its protein is CASNLNPGWDTQYF. The chain is built from TRBV11-2 and TRBJ2-3; D unresolved. From germline, CDR1 is SGHAT and CDR2 FQNNGV. The CDR3 runs to 14 residues. Drawing the rest from reference TRBV11-2 and TRBJ2-3, the complete variable domain is EAGVAQSPRYKIIEKRQSVAFWCNPISGHATLYWYQQILGQGPKLLIQFQNNGVVDDSQLPKDRFSAERLKGVDSTLKIQPAKLEDSAVYLCASNLNPGWDTQYFGPGTRLTVL.

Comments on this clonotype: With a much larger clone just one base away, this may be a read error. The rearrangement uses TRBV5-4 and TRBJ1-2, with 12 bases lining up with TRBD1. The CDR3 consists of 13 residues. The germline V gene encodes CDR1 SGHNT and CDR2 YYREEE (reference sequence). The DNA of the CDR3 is TGTACCAGCAGCCAGGGACAGGGGGCTGGCTACACCTTC. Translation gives CTSSQGQGAGYTF.

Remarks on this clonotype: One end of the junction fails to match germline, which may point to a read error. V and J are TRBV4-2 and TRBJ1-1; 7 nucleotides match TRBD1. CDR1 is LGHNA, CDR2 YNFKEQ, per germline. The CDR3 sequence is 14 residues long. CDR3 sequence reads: CASSPDRANTEACF. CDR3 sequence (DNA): TGTGCCAGCAGCCCAGACAGGGCGAACACTGAAGCTTGCTTT.

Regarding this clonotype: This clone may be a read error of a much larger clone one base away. The CDR3 DNA sequence: TGTGCCAGCAGACCCCCGGGGGTATGGGAGCAGTACTTC. Protein sequence: CASRPPGVWEQYF. The chain couples TRBV28 to TRBJ2-7, with D possibly TRBD2 on 6 matching bases. The CDR3 runs to 13 residues. Germline V gives CDR1 MDHEN, CDR2 SYDVKM. The V end lost 6 bases, the J end lost 7 bases, and 16 bases lay between the germline ends. The full variable domain, its missing parts supplied by reference TRBV28 and TRBJ2-7, is DVKVTQSSRYLVKRTGEKVFLECVQDMDHENMFWYRQDPGLGLRLIYFSYDVKMKEKGDIPEGYSVSREKKERFSLILESASTNQTSMYLCASRPPGVWEQYFGPGTRLTVT.